What follows is one T cell receptor (beta chain) and its context. The antigen remains undetermined. It was healthy bone marrow donors who served as donors. Donors likely had unrecorded immune exposures despite being nominally healthy when sampled. CDR3 length: 17 residues. The junction had 7 bases not matched to a gene; V was cut back by 6 bases and J by 1 base. CDR1 and CDR2 from the germline V gene are ENHRY and SYGVKD. The sample originates from a study of cytomegalovirus exposure and HLA in healthy donors. Study background: Of all 400 or so donors who were genotyped, under 90% belonged to the Caucasian-associated ancestry cluster. General study points: After further analysis at a later stage, 15,000 to 20,000 TCR beta sequences were associated with HLA alleles at 0.05 false discovery rate.

Primers: 60 Vbeta forward and 13 Jbeta reverse. Here immunoSEQ multiplex PCR was the method, and the copy in TCRdb shows in-frame clones only, minus some. The sample lists about 110,000 clones, over 65% seen once, with 13% in the top ten. Sequencing was carried out using PBMCs. The sequence was obtained from a man aged 30 to 39 in good health and CMV-seropositive. The gene calls are TRBV10-3 and TRBJ2-7, with TRBD2 identical over 15 bases. CDR3 amino acids: CAIRRGLAGGISYEQYF. The CDR3 DNA is TGTGCCATCAGGCGGGGACTAGCGGGGGGAATTTCCTACGAGCAGTACTTC.